The rows below give T cell receptor beta chains drawn from one sample of a study of Graves' ophthalmopathy and Graves' hyperthyroidism. TCRdb reanalysed the multiplex PCR reads using MiXCR and keeps one entry per CDR3 protein. The sample has roughly 400,000 distinct CDR3 sequences, approximately 20% seen once. The specimen was peripheral blood. Receptor source: a woman younger than 30 with Graves' ophthalmopathy. The CDR3 runs from the conserved cysteine through the conserved F or W. A D gene is named only where the DNA matches it firmly. A row's size may be missing; if present it is once, few, many or a size class.

TGTGCCAGCAGCCACGGGGCGATAAGAACCGGGGAGCTGTTTTTT,CASSHGAIRTGELFF,NA,TRBV7-9,TRBJ2-2,many
TGTGCCAGCACCGAAGGGGGAGGCTATAATTCACCCCTCCACTTT,CASTEGGGYNSPLHF,NA,TRBV2,TRBJ1-6,many
TGTGCCAGCAGCGCATCGACAGGGAGGTACTATGGCTACACCTTC,CASSASTGRYYGYTF,TRBD1,TRBV9,TRBJ1-2,many
TGTGCCAGCAGGCCGGACAGGGCCGGAAACACCATATATTTT,CASRPDRAGNTIYF,TRBD1,TRBV12-3/TRBV12-4,TRBJ1-3,NA
TGTGCCAGCAGCTTCGGGGAAGGGGAGCAGTACTTC,CASSFGEGEQYF,NA,TRBV7-6,TRBJ2-7,many
TGTGCCAGTACCGGGACTGTCGACAGGACGGCTAACTATGGCTACACCTTC,CASTGTVDRTANYGYTF,NA,TRBV6-2/TRBV6-3,TRBJ1-2,many
TGTGCCAGCAGTACCGGGACAGGGGACTACGAGCAGTACTTC,CASSTGTGDYEQYF,TRBD1,TRBV2,TRBJ2-7,many
TGTGCCAGCAATACCCCGGGGGCAGGAACCTACGAGCAGTACTTC,CASNTPGAGTYEQYF,NA,TRBV28,TRBJ2-7,many
TGTGCCACCAGCAGAGACTCTAGCAATCAGCCCCAGCATTTT,CATSRDSSNQPQHF,NA,TRBV15,TRBJ1-5,many
TGTGCCTGGAGTGTACTTCTAGAAAGGAATTCACCCCTCCACTTT,CAWSVLLERNSPLHF,NA,TRBV30,TRBJ1-6,many
TGTGCCAGCAGCCCATGGAGGGGGGACCAGCCCCAGCATTTT,CASSPWRGDQPQHF,NA,TRBV28,TRBJ1-5,many
TGTGCCAGCAGCTTAGCGGGAAGCTCTGGAAACACCATATATTTT,CASSLAGSSGNTIYF,NA,TRBV7-2,TRBJ1-3,many
TGCAGTGCTAGAGATCGAATGGGGGGACAGCCCCAGCATTTT,CSARDRMGGQPQHF,NA,TRBV20-1,TRBJ1-5,many
TGCAGTGCTCTGGGGACAGGCCCTTTTTACTCCTACGAGCAGTACTTC,CSALGTGPFYSYEQYF,TRBD1,TRBV20-1,TRBJ2-7,NA
TGCAGTGCCATAGGGGTGAGCTCCTACGAGCAGTACTTC,CSAIGVSSYEQYF,NA,TRBV20-1,TRBJ2-7,many